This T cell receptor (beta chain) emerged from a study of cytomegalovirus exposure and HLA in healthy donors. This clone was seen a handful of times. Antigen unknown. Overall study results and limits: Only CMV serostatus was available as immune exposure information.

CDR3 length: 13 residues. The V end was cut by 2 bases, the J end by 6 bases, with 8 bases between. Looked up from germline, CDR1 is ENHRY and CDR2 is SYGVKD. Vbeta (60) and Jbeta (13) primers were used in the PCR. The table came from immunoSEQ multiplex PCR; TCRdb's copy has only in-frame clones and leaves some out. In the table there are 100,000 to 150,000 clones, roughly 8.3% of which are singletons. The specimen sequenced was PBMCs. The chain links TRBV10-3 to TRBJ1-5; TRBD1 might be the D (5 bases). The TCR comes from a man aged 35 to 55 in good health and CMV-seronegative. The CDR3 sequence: CAISELGGQPQHF. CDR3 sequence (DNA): TGTGCCATCAGTGAGCTGGGGGGTCAGCCCCAGCATTTT.